One and the same sample provided the 27 T cell receptor beta chains below, sequenced in a study of blood T cell repertoires in COVID-19. Sequencing was performed with immunoSEQ multiplex PCR; in TCRdb, only in-frame clones are kept and a portion is missing. The sample yields over 200,000 clones, 83% seen once. The sequenced sample was peripheral blood. The receptors were gathered from a man older than 75 with acute or convalescent COVID-19.

The chain is built from TRBV12-3 or TRBV12-4 and TRBJ1-2; weak D call: TRBD1 (6 bases). The CDR3 runs 13 residues. V was clipped by 6 bases and J by 8 bases, with 16 bases between them. The CDR3 protein is CASRSTGTGGYTF. The DNA for the CDR3 is TGTGCCAGCAGGTCCACAGGGACCGGGGGCTACACCTTC.

This clone is a singleton in its sample. The chain has TRBV19 and TRBJ2-2, with 8 bases that match TRBD2. CDR3 length equals 15 residues. Germline CDR1 LNHDA, CDR2 SQIVND (reference sequence). V shed 3 bases, J shed 4 bases, and the junction held 4 bases outside the gene matches. CDR3 DNA: TGTGCCAGTAGTATGCGGGGGGCGGGCACCGGGGAGCTGTTTTTT. Amino acids: CASSMRGAGTGELFF.

As regards this clone: Mismatch with germline at one junction end may stem from a read error. V gene TRBV6-5 combines with J gene TRBJ1-5; D remains ambiguous. Germline V gives CDR1 MNHEY, CDR2 SVGAGI. The length of the CDR3 is 13 residues. For the CDR3, the DNA is TGTGCCACCAGTCCCACGGGAAATCAGCCCCAGCATTTT. Its protein product is CATSPTGNQPQHF.

This rearrangement joins TRBV18 to TRBJ2-2; 7 bases line up with TRBD1. V lost 3 bases, J lost 5 bases, and 9 bases stayed unmatched. The CDR3 contains 16 residues. The germline gives CDR1 KGHSH, CDR2 LQKENI. The CDR3 bases are TGTGCCAGCTCACCCGACGGCAGACAGGGAACCGGGGAGCTGTTTTTT. Its protein is CASSPDGRQGTGELFF. Filled out from reference TRBV18 and TRBJ2-2, the complete variable domain reads NAGVMQNPRHLVRRRGQEARLRCSPMKGHSHVYWYRQLPEEGLKFMVYLQKENIIDESGMPKERFSAEFPKEGPSILRIQQVVRGDSAAYFCASSPDGRQGTGELFFGEGSRLTVL.

Turning to this clone: This same CDR3 is encoded by further DNA sequences in the sample. CDR3: CASSFRGFGQPQHF. As DNA, the CDR3 is TGTGCCAGCAGCTTCAGGGGGTTCGGCCAGCCCCAGCATTTT. The chain employs TRBV7-2 and TRBJ1-5, with 7 bases identical to TRBD1. Germline V gene data show CDR1 as SGHTA and CDR2 as FQGNSA. V dropped 3 bases and J dropped 7; count of bases not matched to a gene: 6. This CDR3 spans 14 amino acids.

The chain employs TRBV27 and TRBJ2-7; tentative D call: TRBD2 (6 bases). Germline V gene lookup returns CDR1 MNHEY and CDR2 SMNVEV (reference sequence). The CDR3 is 15 residues long. Trimming removed 0 bases at V and 5 bases at J, with 14 bases between. DNA of the CDR3: TGTGCCAGCAGTTTATCGCCGGGAGCAGGCCACGAGCAGTACTTC. Amino acids: CASSLSPGAGHEQYF.

V gene TRBV2 combines with J gene TRBJ1-2; 7 nucleotides align to TRBD1. The germline gives CDR1 SNHLY, CDR2 FYNNEI. The CDR3 runs to 14 residues. J was trimmed by 6 bases and V by 6 bases; bases with no gene match: 10. CDR3 loop: CASRAAATGHGYTF. CDR3 DNA: TGTGCCAGCAGGGCGGCCGCGACAGGGCATGGCTACACCTTC.

V gene TRBV29-1 combines with J gene TRBJ1-2; 10 nucleotides match TRBD1. This CDR3 has 14 residues. Germline CDR1 reads SQVTM; CDR2 reads ANQGSEA. Trimming removed 5 bases from V and 4 bases from J; junction bases left unmatched: 7. The CDR3 DNA follows: TGCAGCGTTTTGACAGGGGGCTTAACCTATGGCTACACCTTC. Its protein product is CSVLTGGLTYGYTF. The whole variable domain, filled in from reference TRBV29-1 and TRBJ1-2, reads SAVISQKPSRDICQRGTSLTIQCQVDSQVTMMFWYRQQPGQSLTLIATANQGSEATYESGFVIDKFPISRPNLTFSTLTVSNMSPEDSSIYLCSVLTGGLTYGYTFGSGTRLTVV.

V is TRBV28 and J is TRBJ2-7; 9 bases map to TRBD2. From germline, CDR1 is MDHEN and CDR2 SYDVKM. Trimming took 6 bases from V and 0 from J; bases not matched to a gene: 6. This CDR3 comprises 15 residues. The CDR3 DNA follows: TGTGCCAGCAGACCCAGCGGGGGGTACTCCTACGAGCAGTACTTC. Translated: CASRPSGGYSYEQYF.

CDR3 nucleotides: TGTGCCAGCTCACCACAGGAGGGTGGAGAGACCCAGTACTTC. Translating gives CASSPQEGGETQYF. The rearrangement joins TRBV18 to TRBJ2-5; D perhaps matches TRBD2 (6 bases). This CDR3 comprises 14 residues. Germline V CDR1 and CDR2: KGHSH, LQKENI. V was shortened by 1 base and J by 4 bases, with 10 bases between the two germline ends.

This clone was seen once. V and J are TRBV5-4 and TRBJ1-1; tentative D call: TRBD1 (5 bases). The CDR3 spans 17 residues. Germline V gene lookup returns CDR1 SGHNT and CDR2 YYREEE (reference sequence). Deletions cut 0 bases from V and 0 bases from J, with 15 bases between. The CDR3 reads CASSLDGAVNLNTEAFF. CDR3 DNA sequence: TGTGCCAGCAGCTTGGATGGGGCGGTTAATTTGAACACTGAAGCTTTCTTT.

The chain carries TRBV6-1 and TRBJ2-3, with TRBD1 identical over 7 bases. With 3 bases clipped from V and 0 bases from J, the junction kept 6 bases outside the gene matches. Germline CDR1 is MNHNS and CDR2 is SASEGT. The CDR3 contains 16 residues. CDR3 protein: CASSDQGETSTDTQYF. CDR3 sequence (DNA): TGTGCCAGCAGTGATCAGGGGGAGACAAGCACAGATACGCAGTATTTT.

The chain combines TRBV2 with TRBJ2-5; 7 bases are shared with TRBD1. The CDR3 totals 13 residues. The trim removed 9 bases at V and 6 bases at J, leaving 10 bases unmatched. Germline V CDR1 and CDR2: SNHLY, FYNNEI. CDR3 bases: TGTGCCAGTGGGGTAGGGGGCACACAGACCCAGTACTTC. This translates into CASGVGGTQTQYF.

This clone has only one observation. This chain joins TRBV9 and TRBJ2-7; a weak D match, TRBD2 (6 bases). The CDR3 loop spans 14 amino acids. The ends were cut back, 4 bases at V and 3 bases at J, with 14 bases in the middle. CDR1 SGDLS and CDR2 YYNGEE come from the germline V gene. CDR3 in DNA: TGTGCCAGCAGCCCAGGATCCGGGGGCTACGAGCAGTACTTC. Its protein product is CASSPGSGGYEQYF.

V usage is TRBV2 and J usage is TRBJ2-7; TRBD2 might be the D (5 bases). In germline, CDR1 is SNHLY, CDR2 FYNNEI. Trimming removed 8 bases at V and 4 bases at J, with 12 bases between. CDR3 length: 12 amino acids. The CDR3 sequence: CASSRVQYEQYF. In nucleotides, the CDR3 is TGTGCCAGCTCGAGGGTTCAATACGAGCAGTACTTC.

This chain joins TRBV2 and TRBJ2-1; weak D call: TRBD2 (5 bases). Trimming took 5 bases from V and 6 from J, leaving 8 bases between them. The germline gives CDR1 SNHLY, CDR2 FYNNEI. The CDR3 runs 12 residues. The CDR3 spells CASSTGINEQFF. The CDR3 DNA reads TGTGCCAGCAGTACGGGGATCAATGAGCAGTTCTTC.

This sequence joins TRBV28 and TRBJ2-3; 10 positions match TRBD2. The V gene end was trimmed by 7 bases and the J gene end by 4 bases; junction bases not matched to a gene: 11. The CDR3 consists of 16 residues. Germline loops: CDR1 MDHEN, CDR2 SYDVKM. CDR3 loop: CASNSSSGRIADTQYF. The CDR3 nucleotides are TGTGCCAGCAACTCGTCTAGCGGGAGAATTGCAGATACGCAGTATTTT. The full variable domain, its missing parts supplied by reference TRBV28 and TRBJ2-3, is DVKVTQSSRYLVKRTGEKVFLECVQDMDHENMFWYRQDPGLGLRLIYFSYDVKMKEKGDIPEGYSVSREKKERFSLILESASTNQTSMYLCASNSSSGRIADTQYFGPGTRLTVL.

This chain uses TRBV18 with TRBJ2-7, with TRBD1 matching over 9 bases. The CDR3 is 15 residues long. The ends lost 2 bases at V and 2 bases at J; junction bases unmatched: 4. CDR1 KGHSH and CDR2 LQKENI come from the germline V gene. CDR3 region: CASSPSGQGTYEQYF. CDR3 nucleotides: TGTGCCAGCTCACCATCGGGACAGGGAACCTACGAGCAGTACTTC.

The V gene is TRBV3-1 (or the pseudogene TRBV3-2), the J gene TRBJ2-1, with 12 bases aligning to TRBD2. Losses at the gene ends were 5 bases for V and 7 bases for J; bases not matched to a gene: 12. CDR3 length equals 17 residues. CDR1 is LGHDT and CDR2 is YNNKEL in the germline V gene (reference sequence). CDR3 coding DNA: TGTGCCAGCAGCTCTCCGGTCCCGCTAGCGGGAGGGAATGAGCAGTTCTTC. Residues: CASSSPVPLAGGNEQFF.

This rearrangement joins TRBV4-1 to TRBJ1-2; D not resolved. The V end lost 1 base, the J end lost 2 bases, and 8 bases lay between the germline ends. The CDR3 is 14 amino acids. Germline V lookup: CDR1 MGHRA, CDR2 YSYEKL. The CDR3 bases are TGCGCCAGCAGCCAAGGCGCGGCAAACTATGGCTACACCTTC. It specifies CASSQGAANYGYTF.

This chain connects TRBV12-2 to TRBJ2-7; the table's D call TRBD2 went unverified against the DNA. TRBV12-2 is marked as a pseudogene. CDR3 length: 14 amino acids. CDR3 coding DNA: TGTGCAAGTCGCTCGCCGGGACTGGCCTACGAGCAGTACTTC. It specifies CASRSPGLAYEQYF.

V and J are TRBV6-1 and TRBJ1-2; D may be TRBD1 (6 bases). The CDR3 has 13 residues. With 1 base removed from V and 9 bases from J, the gap between germline ends came to 12 bases. CDR1 is MNHNS and CDR2 is SASEGT in the germline V gene. The DNA of the CDR3 is TGTGCCAGCAGTGAAGGACAGGAAGGGAGCTACACCTTC. Protein product: CASSEGQEGSYTF.

This chain connects TRBV28 to TRBJ2-5, with 7 bases fitting TRBD2. Unmatched junction bases numbered 8, after V lost 2 bases and J lost 5 bases. The CDR3 is 15 residues long. The germline V gene encodes CDR1 MDHEN and CDR2 SYDVKM. The CDR3 spells CASSLTAGPWETQYF. For the CDR3, the DNA is TGTGCCAGCAGTTTAACAGCGGGGCCTTGGGAGACCCAGTACTTC.

In this sample, this clone turned up once. The V and J genes are TRBV10-3 and TRBJ2-3; TRBD2 agrees at 14 bases. Germline CDR1 and CDR2: ENHRY and SYGVKD. This CDR3 spans 16 amino acids. Trimming removed 10 bases from V and 4 bases from J; junction bases left unmatched: 10. This CDR3 reads CATSRGLAGVADTQYF. Here the CDR3 DNA reads TGTGCCACCTCCCGGGGACTAGCGGGAGTGGCAGATACGCAGTATTTT.

This rearrangement joins TRBV3-1 (or the pseudogene TRBV3-2) to TRBJ2-7, with 10 bases fitting TRBD1. J gave up 2 bases and V 4 bases, and 5 bases lay outside the gene matches. The germline V gene encodes CDR1 LGHDT and CDR2 YNNKEL (reference sequence). The CDR3 sequence is 15 residues long. CDR3 protein: CASSRGTGVAYEQYF. The CDR3 nucleotides read TGTGCCAGCAGCCGCGGGACAGGGGTAGCCTACGAGCAGTACTTC.

This rearrangement joins TRBV19 to TRBJ2-2; D gene ambiguous. V was cut by 6 bases and J by 0 bases, with 8 bases left in between. Germline CDR1 and CDR2: LNHDA and SQIVND (reference sequence). The length of the CDR3 is 14 residues. The CDR3 DNA sequence: TGTGCCAGTAGGATCCTAGCGAACACCGGGGAGCTGTTTTTT. Its translation: CASRILANTGELFF.

This chain uses TRBV9 with TRBJ2-5; 9 positions match TRBD1. V shed 2 bases and J 2 bases; nucleotides not matched to a gene: 1. Germline V gives CDR1 SGDLS, CDR2 YYNGEE. The CDR3 spans 14 residues. DNA for the CDR3: TGTGCCAGCAGCGTGGGGACAGGGCAAGAGACCCAGTACTTC. Its translation: CASSVGTGQETQYF.